A single sample gave rise to the 5 T cell receptor beta chains below, sequenced in a study of response to subunit inactivated influenza vaccine. TCRdb reprocessed the RT-PCR reads with MiXCR, giving one entry per CDR3 protein. The table has more than 450,000 distinct CDR3 sequences, about 11% seen once. These records were also assigned to another study, of T cells expressing NK-cell markers. That paper states: Generation of TCR beta cDNA was performed by 5'RACE template switching incorporating UMIs.

This material consisted of PBMCs from blood, taken on the day of vaccination. The source of these receptors is a man between 45 and 60 years old who received an inactivated influenza vaccine.

This chain uses TRBV27 with TRBJ2-1; 10 bases align to TRBD2. With 5 bases clipped from V and 5 bases from J, the junction kept 3 bases outside the gene matches. CDR1 is MNHEY, CDR2 SMNVEV, per germline (reference sequence). The CDR3 totals 14 residues. CDR3 loop: CASSILAGDNEQFF. The CDR3 nucleotides are TGTGCCAGCAGTATCCTAGCGGGGGACAATGAGCAGTTCTTC.

This clonotype was picked up a small number of times. The chain couples TRBV15 to TRBJ2-2; no clear D gene. The CDR3 runs 17 residues. Trimming took 3 bases from V and 2 from J, leaving 16 bases between them. Germline V gives CDR1 LNHNV, CDR2 YYDKDF (reference sequence). Written as DNA, the CDR3 is TGTGCCACCAGCAGCATAATTAAGATCCGTAACACCGGGGAGCTGTTTTTT. Amino acids: CATSSIIKIRNTGELFF.

The chain has TRBV5-1 and TRBJ2-1; D remains unclear. V gave up 6 bases and J gave up 6 bases, with 25 bases separating them. Germline V gives CDR1 SGHRS, CDR2 YFSETQ. CDR3 length equals 17 residues. The CDR3, as DNA: TGCGCCAGCACGAAACTACAAGACCGAGACCCCACCAATGAGCAGTTCTTC. It codes for CASTKLQDRDPTNEQFF.

This clonotype appeared a few times. V usage is TRBV7-9 and J usage is TRBJ2-3, with D possibly TRBD1 on 6 matching bases. Germline-derived CDR1 and CDR2 are SEHNR and FQNEAQ (reference sequence). V was shortened by 6 bases and J by 3 bases, with 19 bases between the two germline ends. The CDR3 extends over 16 amino acids. The CDR3 region is CASSQVRGLGTDTQYF. The CDR3 bases are TGTGCCAGCAGTCAGGTCAGGGGTTTGGGGACAGATACGCAGTATTTT.

About this clonotype: An end of the junction does not agree with germline; a read error may underlie this. V and J are TRBV4-1 and TRBJ2-3; possibly TRBD2 for D (6 bases). The CDR3 is 16 residues long. Germline V lookup: CDR1 MGHRA, CDR2 YSYEKL. The CDR3 bases are TGCGCCAGCAGCCAAGAACTAGCAGCTAGCACAGATACGCAGTCTTTT. Amino acids: CASSQELAASTDTQSF.